Presented here are 31 T cell receptor beta chains from one specimen sequenced in a study of tumor-infiltrating lymphocytes in glioblastoma multiforme (dated by TCRdb to 2016 to 2017). The data were produced on an Illumina HiSeq 2500. TCRB libraries were built from RNA via three nested multiplex PCR rounds using a modified ARM-PCR protocol with multiple V-beta primers and a C-beta primer. TCRdb itself trimmed the public reads at Q25 with fastp, ran MiXCR and retained productive beta chains. Each CDR3 protein gets just one entry, which takes the most common genes and DNA from the rows behind it. This sample lists about 32,000 distinct CDR3 sequences; approximately 60% were detected once. Of the sample, roughly a third is held by the ten largest clones. Material for sequencing was brain tumor tissue. The receptors derive from a male donor with glioblastoma.

This clonotype was observed a single time. V is TRBV4-3 and J is TRBJ2-2, with D perhaps being TRBD1 or TRBD2 (5 bases each). This CDR3 is built from 17 residues. V shed 3 bases and J shed 4 bases, with 18 bases lying between them. Germline values: CDR1 LGHNA, CDR2 YSLEER. The CDR3 region has the DNA TGCGCCAGCAGCCAGGGCTCGGGACGGTCGGGCACCGGGGAGCTGTTTTTT. This encodes CASSQGSGRSGTGELFF.

Details on this clonotype: A read error is possible here, since a much larger clone lies one base away. The chain couples TRBV30 to TRBJ1-4, with D possibly being TRBD1 (6 bases). CDR3 size: 15 residues. Germline CDR1 GTSNPN, CDR2 SVGIG (reference sequence). V gave up 4 bases and J gave up 3 bases, with 15 bases separating them. Here the CDR3 reads CAWNPAGTPNEKLFF. CDR3 nucleotide sequence: TGTGCCTGGAACCCCGCCGGGACACCTAATGAAAAACTGTTTTTT.

There are a few counts of this clonotype. A much larger clone is a single base away; this may be a read error. The rearrangement joins TRBV20-1 to TRBJ2-5; D gene uncertain. The CDR3 has 14 amino acids. Trimming cost V 2 bases and J 1 base, with 11 bases left between them. Germline CDR1 is DFQATT and CDR2 is SNEGSKA (reference sequence). This CDR3 is CSARQWARQETQYF. The CDR3 DNA is TGCAGTGCTAGACAGTGGGCGCGCCAAGAGACCCAGTACTTC.

About this clonotype: A read error may account for a junction end that differs from germline. This sequence joins TRBV20-1 and TRBJ1-1; D gene uncertain. CDR1 and CDR2 from the germline V gene are DFQATT and SNEGSKA (reference sequence). The CDR3 loop spans 13 amino acids. The CDR3 loop is CSATLAGNTGAFF. The CDR3, as DNA: TGCAGTGCTACATTAGCCGGGAACACTGGAGCTTTCTTT.

V gene TRBV5-1 combines with J gene TRBJ2-2; TRBD1 matches at 10 bases. This CDR3 is 14 amino acids long. Germline V gives CDR1 SGHRS, CDR2 YFSETQ. DNA for the CDR3: TGCGTCAGTTCACCGGGACAGGGGAACGGGGAGCTGTTTTTT. Encoded protein: CVSSPGQGNGELFF. Full variable domain (missing parts from reference TRBV5-1 and TRBJ2-2): KAGVTQTPRYLIKTRGQQVTLSCSPISGHRSVSWYQQTPGQGLQFLFEYFSETQRNKGNFPGRFSGRQFSNSRSEMNVSTLELGDSALYLCVSSPGQGNGELFFGEGSRLTVL.

On this clonotype: A read error may account for a junction end that differs from germline. This chain connects TRBV20-1 to TRBJ1-5, with 10 bases matching TRBD1. This CDR3 comprises 14 residues. Germline-derived CDR1 and CDR2 are DFQATT and SNEGSKA (reference sequence). CDR3 in amino acids: CNARDRGLSQPQHF. CDR3 in DNA: TGTAATGCTAGGGACAGGGGATTGTCTCAGCCCCAGCATTTT.

Points on this clonotype: Its ends do not fully match the called genes, so a read error is possible. The chain employs TRBV12-3 or TRBV12-4 and TRBJ1-4, with D perhaps matching TRBD1 (5 bases). The CDR3 covers 14 residues. CDR3 sequence (DNA): TGTGCCAACAGTTTATATTCAGGGAATGGAAAACTGTTTTTT. This translates into CANSLYSGNGKLFF.

Turning to this clonotype: At one boundary the junction diverges from the germline segment, which might be a read error. The V gene is TRBV6-5, the J gene TRBJ2-7, with TRBD2 as a possible D gene (6 bases). This CDR3 is built from 16 residues. Germline V gene sequence: CDR1 MNHEY, CDR2 SVGAGI. The CDR3 region is CASSKKGGPSSYEQYF. DNA for the CDR3: TGTGCTAGCAGTAAGAAGGGAGGTCCGAGCTCCTACGAGCAGTACTTC.

This clonotype was seen many times. The chain employs TRBV6-5 and TRBJ2-6, with D maybe TRBD1 (7 bases). The length of the CDR3 is 17 residues. Germline loops: CDR1 MNHEY, CDR2 SVGAGI. The V end lost 3 bases, the J end lost 2 bases, and 14 bases lay between the germline ends. The CDR3 region is CASSYVAGGTGANVLTF. The CDR3 DNA is TGTGCCAGCAGTTATGTGGCAGGGGGGACTGGGGCCAACGTCCTGACTTTC.

Concerning this clonotype itself: Mismatch with germline at one junction end may stem from a read error. The genes are TRBV7-3 and TRBJ2-3; 7 bases fit TRBD2. The CDR3 is 16 amino acids. CDR1 is SGHTA, CDR2 FQGTGA, per germline. The CDR3 DNA is TGTGCCAGCAGCGCCCAGCAGTCGGGGGGTATCGATACGCAGTGTTTT. Translating gives CASSAQQSGGIDTQCF.

With respect to this clonotype: One junction end disagrees with the germline gene, perhaps due to a read error. The chain has TRBV7-9 and TRBJ2-7; 7 bases line up with TRBD1. CDR1 and CDR2 (germline): SEHNR, FQNEAQ (reference sequence). There are 14 residues in the CDR3. CDR3 loop: CASGLLGGAHEQYF. CDR3 DNA: TGTGCCAGCGGCTTATTAGGGGGCGCCCACGAGCAGTACTTC.

Turning to this clonotype: One junction end does not reproduce the germline sequence, and a read error may be involved. The CDR3 loop is CASSFDPGGLRGYTF. DNA for the CDR3: TGTGCCAGTAGTTTTGATCCCGGGGGGTTGCGGGGCTACACCTTC. The gene calls are TRBV12-3 or TRBV12-4 and TRBJ1-2; the D gene is possibly TRBD1 (5 bases). This CDR3 has 15 amino acids.

The chain combines TRBV10-3 with TRBJ1-5; 9 bases match TRBD1. The CDR3 sequence is 14 residues long. Per the germline V gene, CDR1 is ENHRY and CDR2 is SYGVKD. V lost 6 bases and J lost 11; bases outside the gene matches: 11. For the CDR3, the DNA is TGTGCCATCAGCACAGACAGGGGGAAACAGGCCCAGCATTTT. It translates to CAISTDRGKQAQHF.

This clonotype was counted ten times or more. This chain uses TRBV5-5 with TRBJ2-5; D remains unclear. In germline, CDR1 is SGHKS, CDR2 YYEKEE (reference sequence). The CDR3 is 15 residues long. Trimming took off 4 bases at V and 2 bases at J, with 15 bases between the two ends. The CDR3 loop reads CASSTPYRSQETQYF. CDR3 bases: TGTGCCAGCAGCACACCCTATAGGAGTCAAGAGACCCAGTACTTC.

With respect to this clonotype: A much larger clone is a single base away; this may be a read error. CDR3 sequence reads: CANARWGGSYNEQFF. The CDR3 DNA reads as TGTGCCAATGCCAGGTGGGGCGGGAGCTACAATGAGCAGTTCTTC. The rearrangement uses TRBV28 and TRBJ2-1; 7 bases map to TRBD2. V trimming: 10 bases; J trimming: 3 bases; junction bases outside the gene matches: 12. Per the germline V gene, CDR1 is MDHEN and CDR2 is SYDVKM. The CDR3 is 15 amino acids.

With respect to this clonotype: The junction departs from germline at one end; a sequencing error may be responsible. This CDR3 is CSARNHSSGTWDNSPLHF. The CDR3 nucleotides are TGCAGCGCTAGAAATCACTCCTCCGGGACCTGGGATAATTCACCCCTCCACTTT. This chain links TRBV20-1 with TRBJ1-6; tentative D call: TRBD1 (5 bases). CDR3 length: 18 residues. Germline values: CDR1 DFQATT, CDR2 SNEGSKA (reference sequence).

The CDR3 is CSAREVAYEQYF. The CDR3 DNA is TGCAGTGCTAGAGAGGTCGCGTACGAGCAGTACTTC. The rearrangement uses TRBV20-1 and TRBJ2-7; D is unclear. The CDR3 runs to 12 residues. Trimming pared 0 bases from V and 4 bases from J, leaving 7 bases between. Germline values: CDR1 DFQATT, CDR2 SNEGSKA (reference sequence).

This clonotype was seen at least ten times. The rearrangement uses TRBV6-5 and TRBJ1-4; TRBD1 aligns across 8 bases. Germline V CDR1 and CDR2: MNHEY, SVGAGI. The ends lost 4 bases at V and 5 bases at J; junction bases unmatched: 6. The CDR3 extends over 15 amino acids. CDR3 nucleotide sequence: TGTGCCAGCAGTTTCGGACAGGGTGGAAATGAAAAACTGTTTTTT. Translating gives CASSFGQGGNEKLFF.

This chain connects TRBV4-2 to TRBJ2-1; 11 bases match TRBD2. Looked up from germline, CDR1 is LGHNA and CDR2 is YNFKEQ. J gave up 9 bases and V 0 bases, and 13 bases lay outside the gene matches. The CDR3 length is 18 residues. The CDR3 bases are TGTGCCAGCAGCCAAGATAGGCTAGCGGGAGGCGTTGGGGGTGAGCAGTTCTTC. Translating it yields CASSQDRLAGGVGGEQFF.

This clonotype has more than one count but fewer than ten. Given a much more abundant clone one base away, this may be a read error. This chain joins TRBV6-5 and TRBJ2-7; possibly TRBD1 or TRBD2 for D (5 bases each). V shed 5 bases and J shed 5 bases, with 16 bases lying between them. Per germline, CDR1 MNHEY and CDR2 SVGAGI. The CDR3 contains 14 residues. The CDR3 coding sequence is TGTGCCAGCAGTCCGGGACGGAGTCTCGACGAGCAGTACTTC. This codes for CASSPGRSLDEQYF.

To note about this clonotype: The junction and the germline gene differ at one end; a read error may be behind it. This rearrangement joins TRBV29-1 to TRBJ2-7, with D perhaps TRBD2 (6 bases). The CDR3 contains 16 residues. From germline, CDR1 is SQVTM and CDR2 ANQGSEA. The chain's CDR3 is CRVEEAGIQPSREQYF. Here the CDR3 DNA reads TGCAGAGTTGAAGAGGCGGGAATTCAGCCGTCCCGCGAGCAATACTTC.

Points on this clonotype: With a much larger clone just one base away, this may be a read error. J is TRBJ1-1 and V is TRBV7-2, with 7 bases that match TRBD1. The CDR3 has 14 amino acids. Germline CDR1 is SGHTA and CDR2 is FQGNSA. CDR3 in amino acids: CASSFRGTNSEAFF. DNA for the CDR3: TGTGCCAGCAGCTTCAGGGGGACAAACAGTGAAGCTTTCTTT. Together with reference TRBV7-2 and TRBJ1-1, the CDR3 gives the full variable domain: GAGVSQSPSNKVTEKGKDVELRCDPISGHTALYWYRQSLGQGLEFLIYFQGNSAPDKSGLPSDRFSAERTGGSVSTLTIQRTQQEDSAVYLCASSFRGTNSEAFFGQGTRLTVV.

This clonotype was seen at least ten times. This chain uses TRBV20-1 with TRBJ1-5, with 7 nucleotides matching TRBD1. CDR1 DFQATT and CDR2 SNEGSKA come from the germline V gene (reference sequence). CDR3 length: 15 residues. Germline trimming cut 3 bases from V and 2 bases from J; bases unmatched to any gene: 7. The CDR3 sequence: CSASRQGVGNQPQHF. CDR3 bases: TGCAGTGCTAGTCGGCAGGGGGTGGGCAATCAGCCCCAGCATTTT.

Details on this clonotype: A much larger clone lies a single base off, so this may be a read error. The chain employs TRBV30 and TRBJ1-2; D not certain. Trimming cost V 0 bases and J 0 bases, with 14 bases left between them. Germline V gives CDR1 GTSNPN, CDR2 SVGIG (reference sequence). This CDR3 is 16 amino acids long. In DNA, the CDR3 is TGTGCCTGGAGTGTACAAGGCGGATTGCCTAACTATGGCTACACCTTC. It is translated as CAWSVQGGLPNYGYTF.

In its sample, this clonotype was seen many times. The CDR3 nucleotides are TGTGCCAGCAGCTTTACGGGAGTAGATGAGCAGTTCTTC. Residues: CASSFTGVDEQFF. The rearrangement joins TRBV5-6 to TRBJ2-1, with D perhaps TRBD2 (6 bases). CDR1 is SGHDT and CDR2 is YYEEEE in the germline V gene. The CDR3 loop spans 13 amino acids. V was cut by 2 bases and J by 8 bases, with 11 bases left in between.

This chain joins TRBV29-1 and TRBJ1-4; D not resolved. Germline V gene sequence: CDR1 SQVTM, CDR2 ANQGSEA. The V end lost 1 base, the J end lost 10 bases, and 10 bases lay between the germline ends. There are 12 residues in the CDR3. CDR3 DNA sequence: TGCAGCGTTGAAGGGCAGAGTGGAAAACTGTTTTTT. The encoded protein is CSVEGQSGKLFF.

V gene TRBV6-1 combines with J gene TRBJ2-6; no clear D. From germline, CDR1 is MNHNS and CDR2 SASEGT. The CDR3 totals 14 residues. V lost 6 bases and J lost 4, with 10 bases in between. The CDR3 spells CASSPTAGANVLTF. CDR3 DNA sequence: TGTGCCAGCAGCCCCACGGCCGGGGCCAACGTCCTGACTTTC.

Concerning this clonotype: The junction departs from germline at one end; a sequencing error may be responsible. The chain links TRBV28 to TRBJ2-7; weak D call: TRBD1 (6 bases). The CDR3 has 13 amino acids. The germline CDR1 and CDR2 sequences are MDHEN and SYDVKM. The CDR3 DNA is TGTACCAGCAGAAGTTCAGGGGCCTACGAGCAGTACTTC. Its translation: CTSRSSGAYEQYF.

This clonotype was counted only a few times. A much larger clone sits a single nucleotide away, making a read error possible. This chain uses TRBV12-3 or TRBV12-4 with TRBJ2-7, with D possibly being TRBD2 (5 bases). CDR3 length: 13 residues. V was pared by 8 bases and J by 3 bases, with 14 bases between. CDR3: CASGPSTNYEQYF. Here the CDR3 DNA reads TGTGCCAGCGGTCCATCGACTAACTACGAGCAGTACTTC.

Points on this clonotype: Mismatch with germline at one junction end may stem from a read error. The chain combines TRBV5-1 with TRBJ2-1; no clear D. The length of the CDR3 is 13 residues. Germline V CDR1 and CDR2: SGHRS, YFSETQ. The CDR3 loop is CASSWASENEQLF. As DNA, the CDR3 is TGCGCCAGCAGCTGGGCTAGTGAAAATGAGCAGCTCTTC. Drawing the rest from reference TRBV5-1 and TRBJ2-1, the complete variable domain is KAGVTQTPRYLIKTRGQQVTLSCSPISGHRSVSWYQQTPGQGLQFLFEYFSETQRNKGNFPGRFSGRQFSNSRSEMNVSTLELGDSALYLCASSWASENEQLFGPGTRLTVL.

This clonotype was found a few times. The chain has TRBV7-9 and TRBJ2-3, with TRBD2 identical over 8 bases. Germline V lookup: CDR1 SEHNR, CDR2 FQNEAQ (reference sequence). V trimming: 6 bases; J trimming: 4 bases; junction bases outside the gene matches: 15. This CDR3 contains 17 residues. The DNA of the CDR3 is TGTGCCAGCAGATTAACGGAGGGACTAGTAGGCGCAGATACGCAGTATTTT. Its translation: CASRLTEGLVGADTQYF.